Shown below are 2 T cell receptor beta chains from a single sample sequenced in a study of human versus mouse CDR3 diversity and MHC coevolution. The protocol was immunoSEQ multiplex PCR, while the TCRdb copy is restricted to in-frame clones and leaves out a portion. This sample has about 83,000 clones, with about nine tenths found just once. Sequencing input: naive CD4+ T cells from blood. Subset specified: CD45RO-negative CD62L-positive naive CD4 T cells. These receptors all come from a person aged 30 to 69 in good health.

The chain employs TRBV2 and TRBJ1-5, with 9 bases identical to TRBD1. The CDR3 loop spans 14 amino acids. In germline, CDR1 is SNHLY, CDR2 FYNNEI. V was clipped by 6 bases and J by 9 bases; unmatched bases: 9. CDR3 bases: TGTGCCAGCAGAAGGGACACAGGGGGCCTGCCCCAGCATTTT. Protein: CASRRDTGGLPQHF.

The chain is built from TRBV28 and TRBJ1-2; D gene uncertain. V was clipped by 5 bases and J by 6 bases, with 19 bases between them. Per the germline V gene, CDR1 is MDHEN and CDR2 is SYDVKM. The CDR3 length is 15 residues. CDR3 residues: CASSRTGVKKDGYTF. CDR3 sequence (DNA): TGTGCCAGCAGTCGCACCGGGGTGAAGAAGGATGGCTACACCTTC.